This entry describes one T cell receptor (beta chain). This clonotype was counted between two and nine times. Its cognate antigen has yet to be identified. Base qualities are not recorded, but no much larger clone differs from it by a single base. These data originate in a study of T-cell reconstitution after alpha-beta-depleted transplantation in children (dated by TCRdb to about 2016). Notes on the research overall: Using TCR repertoire profiling, the study quantitatively followed how T-cell immune reconstitution unfolded in children after TCRalphabeta/CD19-depleted allogeneic hematopoietic cell transplantation. Broad study findings and their caveats: Over subsequent months, a decline in hyperexpanded clone frequencies was noted, and after one year, T-cell counts and TCRbeta diversity were mostly ascribed to newly produced T cells. Apparently early alphabetaT-cell count recovery about two months after transplant reportedly relied on only several hundred rapidly expanded clones derived from non-depleted graft cells. In some patients, the high TCRbeta diversity seen at day 60 was put down to recipient T cells and intrathymic progenitors that had survived conditioning.

Sample treatment or condition, as interpreted from the label and publication: allogeneic hematopoietic cell transplantation with graft depleted of TCRalphabeta T cells and CD19 B cells. The children who served as transplant recipients had been given grafts of TCRalphabeta/CD19-depleted allogeneic hematopoietic cells. The CDR3 contains 12 residues, cysteine and phenylalanine counted. The sequence is cut down to CDR3 DNA, 36 bases in frame from base 1. CDR1 is given as SGHTA and CDR2 as FQGNSA, both from the germline V gene. Between the V and J ends, shortened by 4 bases and 10 bases respectively, the junction contains 11 bases. Libraries were made using PCR. TCRdb records Illumina HiSeq 2500 as the sequencer. Molecular barcoding was employed in the preparation of TCR libraries, with unique molecular identifiers being used to normalize TCRbeta repertoire quantification. TCRdb reprocessed the public reads (quality trimming at Q25 with fastp, clone calling with MiXCR) and kept in-frame beta chains. Merged by CDR3 protein, the rows form single entries marked with the most common genes and DNA. The sample includes more than 90,000 distinct CDR3 sequences, with 10% to 13% observed a single time. The ten largest clones add up to around 34% of the sample.

Sequencing used PBMCs, obtained before TCRalphabeta/CD19-depleted stem cell transplant. This clonotype was sampled from a boy under 10 years old with acute lymphoblastic leukemia, due to receive a stem cell transplant. This chain is built from TRBV7-2 and TRBJ2-1; the D gene could be TRBD1 or TRBD2, each one agreeing over 6 bases. The nucleotide sequence is TGTGCCAGCAGCTGGCGAGGGGGGGAGCAGTTCTTC. This codes for CASSWRGGEQFF.